The present T cell receptor beta chain was sequenced within a study of OX40 agonist ivuxolimab in advanced cancers. Turning to the study itself: An agonistic anti-OX40 (CD134) antibody, ivuxolimab, was used to treat the patients. Three patients showed partial responses: one hepatocellular carcinoma and two cutaneous melanoma cases.

The protocol was immunoSEQ multiplex PCR, while the TCRdb copy is restricted to in-frame clones and leaves out a portion. The sample has around 40,000 clones, approximately 80% seen once. The CDR3 is made up of 18 amino acids. The V end was cut by 4 bases, the J end by 2 bases, with 23 bases between. Per the germline V gene, CDR1 is LNHDA and CDR2 is SQIVND (reference sequence). Sequences were derived from CD4+ or CD8+ T cells sorted from blood, sampled in a trial of the OX40 agonist ivuxolimab. This rearrangement joins TRBV19 to TRBJ1-2; TRBD1 might be the D (5 bases). The origin of this receptor is an adult with an advanced solid tumor such as melanoma, head and neck, liver or kidney cancer. DNA for the CDR3: TGTGCCAGTAGTACGAGACCGGGACCGGACAATTTAAACTATGGCTACACCTTC. Its protein is CASSTRPGPDNLNYGYTF.